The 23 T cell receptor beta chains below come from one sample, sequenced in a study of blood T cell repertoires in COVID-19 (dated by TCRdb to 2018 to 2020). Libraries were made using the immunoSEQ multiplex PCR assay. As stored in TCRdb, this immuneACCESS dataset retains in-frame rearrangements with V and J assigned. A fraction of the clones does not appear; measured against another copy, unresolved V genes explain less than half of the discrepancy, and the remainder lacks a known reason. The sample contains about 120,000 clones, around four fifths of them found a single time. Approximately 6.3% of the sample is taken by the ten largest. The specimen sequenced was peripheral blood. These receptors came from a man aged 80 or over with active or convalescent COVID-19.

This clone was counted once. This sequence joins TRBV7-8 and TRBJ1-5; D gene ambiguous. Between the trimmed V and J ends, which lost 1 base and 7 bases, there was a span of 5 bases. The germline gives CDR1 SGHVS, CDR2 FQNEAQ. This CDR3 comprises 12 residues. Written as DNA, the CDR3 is TGTGCCAGCAGCTTAGTCCTACAGCCCCAGCATTTT. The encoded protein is CASSLVLQPQHF.

The CDR3 sequence is CASSLEGSGNTGELFF. In DNA form, the CDR3 reads TGTGCCAGCAGCCTTGAGGGAAGCGGTAACACCGGGGAGCTGTTTTTT. This sequence joins TRBV4-2 and TRBJ2-2; D might be TRBD2 (5 bases). The CDR3 contains 16 residues. Germline V gene lookup returns CDR1 LGHNA and CDR2 YNFKEQ. Trimming took off 4 bases at V and 2 bases at J, with 14 bases between the two ends.

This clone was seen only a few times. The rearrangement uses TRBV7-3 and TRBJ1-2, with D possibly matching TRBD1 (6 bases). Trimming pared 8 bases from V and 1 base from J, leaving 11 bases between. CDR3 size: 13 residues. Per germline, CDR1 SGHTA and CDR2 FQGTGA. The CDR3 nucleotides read TGTGCCAGCGGGACATTAGATAACTATGGCTACACCTTC. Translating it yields CASGTLDNYGYTF.

Here the CDR3 DNA reads TGTGCCAGCAGGGAACGGGTTGAAGCTTTCTTT. Translating it yields CASRERVEAFF. This chain joins TRBV2 and TRBJ1-1; D not resolved. The CDR3 has 11 amino acids. Deletions cut 6 bases from V and 7 bases from J, with 9 bases between. Germline V CDR1 and CDR2: SNHLY, FYNNEI.

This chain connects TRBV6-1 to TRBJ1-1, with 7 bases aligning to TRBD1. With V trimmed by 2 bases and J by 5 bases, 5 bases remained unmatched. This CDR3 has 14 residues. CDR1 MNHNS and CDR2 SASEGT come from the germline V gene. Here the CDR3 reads CASSERTGGTEAFF. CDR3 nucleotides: TGTGCCAGCAGTGAACGGACAGGAGGTACTGAAGCTTTCTTT.

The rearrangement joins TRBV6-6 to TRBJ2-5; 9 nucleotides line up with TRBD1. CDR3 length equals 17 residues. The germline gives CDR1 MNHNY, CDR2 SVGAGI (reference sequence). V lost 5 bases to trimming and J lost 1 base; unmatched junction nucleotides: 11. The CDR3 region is CASSRNTGGAGQETQYF. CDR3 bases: TGTGCCAGCAGTCGCAACACAGGGGGCGCGGGCCAAGAGACCCAGTACTTC.

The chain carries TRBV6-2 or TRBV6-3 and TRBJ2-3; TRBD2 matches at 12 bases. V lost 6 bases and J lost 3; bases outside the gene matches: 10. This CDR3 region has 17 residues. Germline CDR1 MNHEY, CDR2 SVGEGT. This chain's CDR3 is CASSRGPGLAGTDTQYF. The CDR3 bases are TGTGCCAGCAGCCGAGGACCCGGACTAGCGGGGACAGATACGCAGTATTTT.

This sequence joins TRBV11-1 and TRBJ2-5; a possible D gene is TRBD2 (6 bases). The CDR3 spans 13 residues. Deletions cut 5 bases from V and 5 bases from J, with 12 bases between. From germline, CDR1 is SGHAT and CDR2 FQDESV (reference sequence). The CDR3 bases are TGTGCCAGCAGCGTACACGGGGGTGAGACCCAGTACTTC. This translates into CASSVHGGETQYF.

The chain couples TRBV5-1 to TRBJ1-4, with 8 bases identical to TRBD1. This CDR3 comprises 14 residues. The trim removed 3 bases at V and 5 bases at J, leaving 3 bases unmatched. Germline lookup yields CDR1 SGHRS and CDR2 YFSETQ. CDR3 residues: CASSSGQENEKLFF. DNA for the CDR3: TGCGCCAGCAGCTCGGGACAGGAGAATGAAAAACTGTTTTTT.

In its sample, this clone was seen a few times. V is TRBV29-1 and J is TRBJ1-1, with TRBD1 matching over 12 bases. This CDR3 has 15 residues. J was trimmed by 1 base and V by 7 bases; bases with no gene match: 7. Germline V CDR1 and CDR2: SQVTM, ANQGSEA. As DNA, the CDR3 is TGCAGCGCCCCGGGACAGGGGGCGCGGAACACTGAAGCTTTCTTT. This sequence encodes CSAPGQGARNTEAFF.

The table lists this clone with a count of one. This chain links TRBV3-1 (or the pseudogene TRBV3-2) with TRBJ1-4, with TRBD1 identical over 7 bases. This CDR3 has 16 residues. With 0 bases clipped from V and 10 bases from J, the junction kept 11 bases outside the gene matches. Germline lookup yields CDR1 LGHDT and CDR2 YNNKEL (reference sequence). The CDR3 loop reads CASSQDLKGGDGKLFF. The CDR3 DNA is TGTGCCAGCAGCCAAGATCTAAAAGGGGGCGATGGAAAACTGTTTTTT.

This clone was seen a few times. The CDR3: CASSPPGQGFYGYTF. CDR3 DNA sequence: TGTGCCAGCTCACCTCCGGGACAGGGTTTCTATGGCTACACCTTC. V usage is TRBV18 and J usage is TRBJ1-2; 9 bases map to TRBD1. The germline CDR1 and CDR2 sequences are KGHSH and LQKENI. With V trimmed by 3 bases and J by 4 bases, 6 bases remained unmatched. This CDR3 is built from 15 residues.

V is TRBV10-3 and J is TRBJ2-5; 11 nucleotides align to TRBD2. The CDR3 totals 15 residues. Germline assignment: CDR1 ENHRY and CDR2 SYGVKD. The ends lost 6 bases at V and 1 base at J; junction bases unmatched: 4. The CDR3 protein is CAIRLSGGAQETQYF. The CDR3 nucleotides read TGTGCCATCAGGCTTAGCGGGGGGGCCCAAGAGACCCAGTACTTC.

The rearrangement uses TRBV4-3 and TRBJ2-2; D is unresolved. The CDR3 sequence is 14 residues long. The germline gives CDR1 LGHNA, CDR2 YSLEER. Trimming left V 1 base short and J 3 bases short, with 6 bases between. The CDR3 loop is CASSQVEYTGELFF. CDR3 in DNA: TGCGCCAGCAGCCAAGTGGAGTACACCGGGGAGCTGTTTTTT.

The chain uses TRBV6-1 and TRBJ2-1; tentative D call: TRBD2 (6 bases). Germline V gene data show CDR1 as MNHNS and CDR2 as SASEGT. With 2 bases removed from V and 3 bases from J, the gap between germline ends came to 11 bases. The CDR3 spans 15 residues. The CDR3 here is CASSERRGLYNEQFF. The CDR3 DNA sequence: TGTGCCAGCAGTGAACGGCGGGGCCTCTACAATGAGCAGTTCTTC.

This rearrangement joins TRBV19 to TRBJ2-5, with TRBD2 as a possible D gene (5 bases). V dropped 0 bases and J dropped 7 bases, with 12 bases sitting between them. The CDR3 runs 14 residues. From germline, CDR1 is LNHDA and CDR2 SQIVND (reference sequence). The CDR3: CASSIEEGRGTQYF. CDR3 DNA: TGTGCCAGTAGTATAGAAGAGGGTCGGGGGACCCAGTACTTC.

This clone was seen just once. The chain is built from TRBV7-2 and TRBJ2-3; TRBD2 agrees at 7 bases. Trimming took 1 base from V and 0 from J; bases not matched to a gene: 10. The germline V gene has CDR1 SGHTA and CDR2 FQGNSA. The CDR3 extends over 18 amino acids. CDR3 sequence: CASSLGLAVLTSTDTQYF. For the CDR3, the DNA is TGTGCCAGCAGCTTAGGGCTAGCGGTTTTAACTAGCACAGATACGCAGTATTTT.

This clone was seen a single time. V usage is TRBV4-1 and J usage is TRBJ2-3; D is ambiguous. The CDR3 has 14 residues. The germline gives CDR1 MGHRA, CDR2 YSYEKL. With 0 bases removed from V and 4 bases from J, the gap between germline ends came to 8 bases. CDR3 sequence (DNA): TGCGCCAGCAGCCAAGAGGTCGAGTCAGATACGCAGTATTTT. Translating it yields CASSQEVESDTQYF.

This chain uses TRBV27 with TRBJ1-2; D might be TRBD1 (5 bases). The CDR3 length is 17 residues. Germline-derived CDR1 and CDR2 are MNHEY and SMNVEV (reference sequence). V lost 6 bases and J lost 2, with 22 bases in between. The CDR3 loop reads CASSYRKTTTGNYGYTF. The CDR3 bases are TGTGCCAGCAGCTACAGGAAAACTACAACTGGGAACTATGGCTACACCTTC.

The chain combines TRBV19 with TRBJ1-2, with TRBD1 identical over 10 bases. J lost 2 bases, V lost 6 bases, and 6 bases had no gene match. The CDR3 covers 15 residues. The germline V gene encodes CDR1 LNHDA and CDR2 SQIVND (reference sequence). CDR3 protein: CASRKPDRGNYGYTF. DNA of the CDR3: TGTGCCAGTAGGAAGCCGGACAGGGGGAACTATGGCTACACCTTC. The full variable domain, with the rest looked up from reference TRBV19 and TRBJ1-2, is DGGITQSPKYLFRKEGQNVTLSCEQNLNHDAMYWYRQDPGQGLRLIYYSQIVNDFQKGDIAEGYSVSREKKESFPLTVTSAQKNPTAFYLCASRKPDRGNYGYTFGSGTRLTVV.

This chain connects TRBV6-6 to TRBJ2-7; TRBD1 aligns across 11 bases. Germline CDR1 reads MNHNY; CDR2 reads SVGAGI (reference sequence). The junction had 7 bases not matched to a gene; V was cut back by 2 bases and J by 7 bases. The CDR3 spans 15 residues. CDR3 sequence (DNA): TGTGCCAGCAGTTACCTAGGACAGGGGGCGCGGGAGCAGTACTTC. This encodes CASSYLGQGAREQYF.

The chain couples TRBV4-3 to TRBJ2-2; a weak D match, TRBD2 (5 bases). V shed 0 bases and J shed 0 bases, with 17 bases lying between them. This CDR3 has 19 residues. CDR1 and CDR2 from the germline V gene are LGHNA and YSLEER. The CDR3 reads CASSQDGLAAPANTGELFF. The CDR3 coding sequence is TGCGCCAGCAGCCAAGATGGACTTGCAGCGCCTGCGAACACCGGGGAGCTGTTTTTT.

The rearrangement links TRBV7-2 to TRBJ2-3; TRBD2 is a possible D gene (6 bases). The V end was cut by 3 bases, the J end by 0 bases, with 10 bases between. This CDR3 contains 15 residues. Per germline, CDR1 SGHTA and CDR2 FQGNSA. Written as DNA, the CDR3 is TGTGCCAGCAGCTTTTGGGGGGAGAGCACAGATACGCAGTATTTT. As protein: CASSFWGESTDTQYF.